This T cell receptor (beta chain) emerged from a study of blood T cell repertoires in COVID-19. Looking at the study overall: Acute and convalescent COVID-19 specimens originated in the United States, Italy and Spain. T cells, B-cell-depleted T cells, or PBMCs supplied cDNA or gDNA.

Per the original methods: Amplifying reference gene primers gave estimates of nucleated cell counts. Produced via immunoSEQ multiplex PCR; TCRdb's table is partial and in-frame only. D and trimming were read from the DNA, whereas the V and J calls and clone size are those reported in that table. The sample includes a few hundred thousand clones, approximately 80% of them seen just once. The CDR3 spans 14 residues. Germline loops: CDR1 LNHDA, CDR2 SQIVND (reference sequence). V gave up 3 bases and J gave up 2 bases; unmatched junction bases: 1. Source material: peripheral blood. V gene TRBV19 combines with J gene TRBJ2-5; 9 bases agree with TRBD1. The sequence came from a woman aged 35 to 49 who had recovered from COVID-19. The CDR3 loop reads CASSMGTGQETQYF. The CDR3 bases are TGTGCCAGTAGTATGGGGACAGGGCAAGAGACCCAGTACTTC.